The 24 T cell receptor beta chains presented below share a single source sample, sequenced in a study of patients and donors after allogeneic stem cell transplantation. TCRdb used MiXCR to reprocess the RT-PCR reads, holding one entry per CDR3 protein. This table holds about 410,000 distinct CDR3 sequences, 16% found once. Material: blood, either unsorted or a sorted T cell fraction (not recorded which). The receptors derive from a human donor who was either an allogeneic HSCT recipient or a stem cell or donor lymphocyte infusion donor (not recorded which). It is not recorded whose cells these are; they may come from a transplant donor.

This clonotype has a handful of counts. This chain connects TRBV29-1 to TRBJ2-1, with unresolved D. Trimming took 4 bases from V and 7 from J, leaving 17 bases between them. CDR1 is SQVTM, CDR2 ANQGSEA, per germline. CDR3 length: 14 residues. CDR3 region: CSVGADPPPNEQFF. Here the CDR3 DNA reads TGCAGCGTTGGGGCGGACCCCCCCCCTAATGAGCAGTTCTTC.

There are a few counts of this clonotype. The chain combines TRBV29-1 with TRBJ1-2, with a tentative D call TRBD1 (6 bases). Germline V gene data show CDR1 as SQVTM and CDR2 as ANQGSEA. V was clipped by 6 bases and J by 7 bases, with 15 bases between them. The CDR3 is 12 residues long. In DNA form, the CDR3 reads TGCAGCGTGGGTCAGGGGCGGGGTGGCTACACCTTC. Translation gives CSVGQGRGGYTF. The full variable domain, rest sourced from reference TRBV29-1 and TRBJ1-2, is SAVISQKPSRDICQRGTSLTIQCQVDSQVTMMFWYRQQPGQSLTLIATANQGSEATYESGFVIDKFPISRPNLTFSTLTVSNMSPEDSSIYLCSVGQGRGGYTFGSGTRLTVV.

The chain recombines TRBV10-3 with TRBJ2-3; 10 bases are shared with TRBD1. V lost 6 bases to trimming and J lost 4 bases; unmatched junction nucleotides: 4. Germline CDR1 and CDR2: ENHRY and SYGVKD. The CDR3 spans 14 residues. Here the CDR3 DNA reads TGTGCCATCAGCTGGGACAGGGGTTCAGATACGCAGTATTTT. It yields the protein CAISWDRGSDTQYF.

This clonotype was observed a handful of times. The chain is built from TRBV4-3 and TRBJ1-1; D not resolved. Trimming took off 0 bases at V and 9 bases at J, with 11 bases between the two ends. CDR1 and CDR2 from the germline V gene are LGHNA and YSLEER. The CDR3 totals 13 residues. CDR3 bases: TGCGCCAGCAGCCAAGATCCAGGAGTCCAAGCTTTCTTT. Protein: CASSQDPGVQAFF.

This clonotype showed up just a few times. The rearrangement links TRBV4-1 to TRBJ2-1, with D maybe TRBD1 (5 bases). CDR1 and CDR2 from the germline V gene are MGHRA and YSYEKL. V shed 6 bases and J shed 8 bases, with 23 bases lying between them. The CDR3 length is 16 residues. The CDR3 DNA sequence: TGCGCCAGCAGTCAGCCCCTTGGCAGGGTTCGCGATGAGCAGTTCTTC. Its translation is CASSQPLGRVRDEQFF.

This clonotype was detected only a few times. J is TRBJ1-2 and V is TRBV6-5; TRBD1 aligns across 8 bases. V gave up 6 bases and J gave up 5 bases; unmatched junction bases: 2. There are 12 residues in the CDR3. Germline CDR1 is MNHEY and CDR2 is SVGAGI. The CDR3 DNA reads TGTGCCAGCAGACGGACAGGGTATGGCTACACCTTC. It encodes CASRRTGYGYTF.

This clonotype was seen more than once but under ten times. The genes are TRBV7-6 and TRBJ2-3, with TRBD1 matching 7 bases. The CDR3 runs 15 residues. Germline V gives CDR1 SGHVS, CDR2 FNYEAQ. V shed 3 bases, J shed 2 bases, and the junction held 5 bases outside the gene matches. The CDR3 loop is CASSFRTGFTDTQYF. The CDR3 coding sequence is TGTGCCAGCAGCTTCAGGACAGGATTCACAGATACGCAGTATTTT.

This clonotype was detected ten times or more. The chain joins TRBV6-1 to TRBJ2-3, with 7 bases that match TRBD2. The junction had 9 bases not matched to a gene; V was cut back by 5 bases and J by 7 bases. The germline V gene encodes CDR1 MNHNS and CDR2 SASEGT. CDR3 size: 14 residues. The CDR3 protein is CASSLAGAGNTQYF. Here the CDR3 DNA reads TGTGCCAGCAGTCTGGCGGGAGCGGGGAATACGCAGTATTTT.

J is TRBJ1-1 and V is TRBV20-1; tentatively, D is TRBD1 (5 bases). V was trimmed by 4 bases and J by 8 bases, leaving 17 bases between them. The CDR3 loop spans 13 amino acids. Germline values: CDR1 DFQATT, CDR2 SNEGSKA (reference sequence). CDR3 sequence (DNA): TGCAGTGCTAAAACAGGTTCGCGAGGGGAAGCTTTCTTT. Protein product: CSAKTGSRGEAFF.

CDR3 protein: CSARSGLGLRQYF. In DNA, the CDR3 is TGCAGTGCTAGGTCGGGACTAGGGTTGCGGCAGTACTTC. V gene TRBV20-1 combines with J gene TRBJ2-7; 8 positions agree with TRBD2. Unmatched junction bases numbered 10, after V lost 3 bases and J lost 9 bases. Germline CDR1 and CDR2: DFQATT and SNEGSKA (reference sequence). This CDR3 region has 13 residues.

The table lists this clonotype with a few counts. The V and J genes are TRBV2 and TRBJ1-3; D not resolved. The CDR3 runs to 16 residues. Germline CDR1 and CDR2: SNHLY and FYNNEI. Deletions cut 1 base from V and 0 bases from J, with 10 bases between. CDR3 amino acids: CASSEEEGFSGNTIYF. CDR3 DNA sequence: TGTGCCAGCAGTGAAGAGGAAGGATTCTCTGGAAACACCATATATTTT.

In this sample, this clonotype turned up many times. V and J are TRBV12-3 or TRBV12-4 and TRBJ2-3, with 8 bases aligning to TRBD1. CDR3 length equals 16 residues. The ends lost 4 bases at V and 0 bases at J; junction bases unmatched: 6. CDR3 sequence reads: CASSSQGDPSTDTQYF. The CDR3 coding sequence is TGTGCCAGCAGTTCACAGGGGGACCCTAGCACAGATACGCAGTATTTT.

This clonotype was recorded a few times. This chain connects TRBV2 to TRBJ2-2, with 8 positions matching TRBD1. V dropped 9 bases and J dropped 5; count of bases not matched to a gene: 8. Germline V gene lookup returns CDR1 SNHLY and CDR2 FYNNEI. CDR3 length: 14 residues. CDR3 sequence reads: CASTRQGPTGELFF. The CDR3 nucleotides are TGTGCCAGTACCCGACAGGGGCCGACCGGGGAGCTGTTTTTT.

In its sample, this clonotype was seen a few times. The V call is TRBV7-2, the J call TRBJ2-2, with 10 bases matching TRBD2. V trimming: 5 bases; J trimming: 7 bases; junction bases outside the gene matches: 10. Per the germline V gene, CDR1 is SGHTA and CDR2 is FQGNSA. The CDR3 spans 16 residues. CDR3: CASSRRLAGLSGELFF. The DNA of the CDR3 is TGTGCCAGCAGCAGGCGACTAGCGGGCCTAAGCGGGGAGCTGTTTTTT.

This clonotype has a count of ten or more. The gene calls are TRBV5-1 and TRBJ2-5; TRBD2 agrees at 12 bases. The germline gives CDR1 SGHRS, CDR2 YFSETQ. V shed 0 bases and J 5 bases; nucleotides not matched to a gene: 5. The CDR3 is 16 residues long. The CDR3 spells CASSLGRLAGVETQYF. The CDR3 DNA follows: TGCGCCAGCAGCTTGGGCCGACTAGCGGGGGTTGAGACCCAGTACTTC.

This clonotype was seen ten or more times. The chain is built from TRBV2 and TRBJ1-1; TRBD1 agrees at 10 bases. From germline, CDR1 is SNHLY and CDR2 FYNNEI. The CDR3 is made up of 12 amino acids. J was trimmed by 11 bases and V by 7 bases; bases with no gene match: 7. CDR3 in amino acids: CASKGQGEDAFF. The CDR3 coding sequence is TGTGCCAGCAAAGGACAGGGGGAGGACGCTTTCTTT.

CDR3 residues: CASRRTSDHNEQFF. CDR3 nucleotides: TGTGCCAGCAGGCGGACTAGCGACCACAATGAGCAGTTCTTC. The chain has TRBV7-2 and TRBJ2-1, with 9 positions matching TRBD2. This CDR3 is 14 amino acids long. CDR1 is SGHTA, CDR2 FQGNSA, per germline. Germline trimming cut 6 bases from V and 5 bases from J; bases unmatched to any gene: 5. Complete variable domain (other parts from reference TRBV7-2 and TRBJ2-1): GAGVSQSPSNKVTEKGKDVELRCDPISGHTALYWYRQSLGQGLEFLIYFQGNSAPDKSGLPSDRFSAERTGGSVSTLTIQRTQQEDSAVYLCASRRTSDHNEQFFGPGTRLTVL.

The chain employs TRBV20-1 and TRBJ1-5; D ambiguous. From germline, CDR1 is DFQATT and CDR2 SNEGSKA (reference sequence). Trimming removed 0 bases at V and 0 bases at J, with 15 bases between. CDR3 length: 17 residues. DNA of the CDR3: TGCAGTGCTAGAGATTTGTTAAGAGAGAATAGCAATCAGCCCCAGCATTTT. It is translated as CSARDLLRENSNQPQHF.

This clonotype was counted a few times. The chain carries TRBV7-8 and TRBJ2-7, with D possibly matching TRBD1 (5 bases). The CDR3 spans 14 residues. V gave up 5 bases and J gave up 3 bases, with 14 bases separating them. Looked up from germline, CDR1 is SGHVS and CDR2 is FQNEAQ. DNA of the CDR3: TGTGCCAGCAGCCCAATCAGGGCCAACTACGAGCAGTACTTC. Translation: CASSPIRANYEQYF.

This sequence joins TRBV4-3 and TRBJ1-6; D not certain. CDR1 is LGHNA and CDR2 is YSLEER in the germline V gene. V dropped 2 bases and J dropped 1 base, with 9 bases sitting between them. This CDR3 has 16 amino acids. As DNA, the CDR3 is TGCGCCAGCAGCCAATATCTAGGGTCCTATAATTCACCCCTCCACTTT. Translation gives CASSQYLGSYNSPLHF.

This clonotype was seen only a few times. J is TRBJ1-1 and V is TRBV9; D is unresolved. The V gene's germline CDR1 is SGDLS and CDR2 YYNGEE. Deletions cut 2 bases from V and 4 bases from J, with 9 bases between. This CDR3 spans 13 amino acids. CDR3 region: CASSVGGFTEAFF. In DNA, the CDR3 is TGTGCCAGCAGCGTGGGAGGGTTCACTGAAGCTTTCTTT.

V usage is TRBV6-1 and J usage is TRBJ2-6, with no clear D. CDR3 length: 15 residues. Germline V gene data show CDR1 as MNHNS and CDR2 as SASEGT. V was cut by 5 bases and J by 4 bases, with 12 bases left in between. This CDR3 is CASSRRRLGANVLTF. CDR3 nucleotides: TGTGCCAGCAGTCGACGTAGACTCGGGGCCAACGTCCTGACTTTC.

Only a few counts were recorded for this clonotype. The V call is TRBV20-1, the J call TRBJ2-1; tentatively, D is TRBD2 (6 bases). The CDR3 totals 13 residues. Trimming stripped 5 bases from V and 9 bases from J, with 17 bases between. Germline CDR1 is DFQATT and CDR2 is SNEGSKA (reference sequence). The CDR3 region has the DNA TGCAGTGCTGCGGGGAGAGGGTGGGGTGAGCAGTTCTTC. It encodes CSAAGRGWGEQFF.

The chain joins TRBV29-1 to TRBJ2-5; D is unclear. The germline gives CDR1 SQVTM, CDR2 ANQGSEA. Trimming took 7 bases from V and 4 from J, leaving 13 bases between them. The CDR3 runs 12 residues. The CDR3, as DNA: TGCAGCGCTATCACCTACCGAGAGACCCAGTACTTC. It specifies CSAITYRETQYF.